Included here is one T cell receptor beta chain sequence, with context. Its antigen has not been determined. Base qualities are missing; no much larger clone stands one base away. The same CDR3 is also encoded by other DNA sequences in this sample. This record comes from a study of graft-versus-host responses after intestinal transplantation (dated by TCRdb to about 2021). Background on the whole study: Recipients received multivisceral, liver-intestinal, or isolated intestinal transplants. Rather than being sequenced by the commercial service, samples from a few later patients were sequenced in-house on an Illumina MiSeq and processed with MiXCR. The cohort enrolled around 23 intestinal transplant recipients including one retransplant, and 3 patients lacking pretransplant specimens were excluded. To identify alloreactive clones, pre-transplant mixed lymphocyte reaction products were sequenced and then compared with unstimulated pre-transplant donor and recipient T cells. Every recipient was given anti-thymocyte globulin induction, then maintenance tacrolimus and steroids for 2 to 3 years. Donor T cell macrochimerism was defined as a peak of at least 4% donor T cells among recipient peripheral blood mononuclear cells. Graft-versus-host and host-versus-graft alloreactive T cell clones were tracked in the graft, circulation and bone marrow after intestinal transplantation using bulk TCR-beta CDR3 sequencing. General findings and caveats noted by the study authors: Peak levels of circulating GvH clones were associated with declines in HvG clones early after transplant. Conclusions were limited by the relatively low number and heterogeneity of intestinal transplant patients. High GvH to HvG T cell clonal ratios were observed in the allografts of patients with donor T cell macrochimerism. GvH clones were detected in recipient bone marrow, and some appeared earlier in ileal mucosa or blood, consistent with an intestinal mucosal origin.

To prepare the library, the immunoSEQ multiplex PCR assay was applied. In most patients, genomic DNA was isolated using the Qiagen DNeasy Blood and Tissue Kit and sent frozen to Adaptive Biotechnologies for TCR sequencing. Adaptive Biotechnologies carried out high-throughput TCR-beta CDR3 sequencing of genomic DNA for most patients. The published analysis was carried out like this. TCR sequencing data for more than 15 patients were retrieved from Adaptive's ImmunoSEQ software; a few other patients were processed with MiXCR and VDJtools. CD4 versus CD8 sorting errors were corrected by removing sequences found in both subsets at a frequency ratio below 5:1. CDR3 nucleotide sequences shared by donor and recipient were removed because the origin of these sequences could not be assigned. At least 2-fold expansion over unstimulated cells and a minimum CFSE-low frequency of 0.002% (template counts) or 0.001% (read counts) were required for clones to be classified as alloreactive. A clone was considered mappable if detected in the sequenced pre-transplant spleen, lymph node, or MLR CFSE-low populations of the donor or recipient. The cumulative frequency of alloreactive clones was calculated as a percentage of all sequences, weighted by copy number. TCRdb mirrors the immuneACCESS table, restricted to in-frame sequences. Some clones are absent from its copies; in checked studies, under half trace to an unresolved V gene, and the reason for the others is unknown. The V and J calls and the clone size are those of that table, but D and trimming were determined from the DNA. The sample table shows about 120,000 clones, and 85% to 95% are seen once. Together, the top ten hold 0.9% to 1.5% of the sample.

V is reduced by 4 bases and J by 3 bases, leaving a spacing of 3 bases between them. Including cysteine and phenylalanine, the CDR3 has 11 amino acids. Of the read, only the CDR3 DNA is kept; its 33 bases are in frame from base 1. The germline V gene supplies CDR1 SGHDT and CDR2 YYEEEE. According to the study, the label for this sample's time point signals: cells obtained before transplantation from donor or recipient. CD3+CD4+ and CD3+CD8+ populations were FACS-sorted from unstimulated pre-transplant donor and recipient cells taken from spleen or lymph nodes. This sample comprised unstimulated CD8+ T cells sorted from spleen or lymph node cells, obtained before transplant. Here the chain combines TRBV5-6 and TRBJ2-3, with the D gene not confidently named. The TCR sequence derives from a human donor who was the organ donor for an intestinal transplant. The nucleotide sequence reads as follows: TGTGCCAGCAGCCAAACAGATACGCAGTATTTT. This gives the protein CASSQTDTQYF.